Presented here are 32 T cell receptor beta chains from one specimen sequenced in a study of neoadjuvant nivolumab and ipilimumab in lung cancer (TCRdb year 2020). Explained via the paper, the time point label denotes: at surgical resection after neoadjuvant nivolumab +/- ipilimumab. The library was built by means of the immunoSEQ multiplex PCR assay. This is the immuneACCESS table as TCRdb keeps it, with only in-frame sequences that have V and J called. A part of the clones is gone; compared with another copy, unresolved V genes explain less than half, and the rest is unexplained. This sample holds about 28,000 clones; approximately 80% were observed only once. About 20% of the sample rests with the top ten. The sample in question was tumor tissue, obtained after neoadjuvant nivolumab, alone or with ipilimumab, at or shortly before surgery. These receptors were taken from an adult with non-small cell lung cancer.

In this sample, this clone turned up once. Distinct nucleotide sequences in the sample also encode this CDR3. The chain recombines TRBV7-2 with TRBJ1-2; D remains unclear. The CDR3 has 13 residues. V lost 1 base to trimming and J lost 4 bases, with 7 bases between them. The germline gives CDR1 SGHTA, CDR2 FQGNSA. CDR3 amino acids: CASSLDGVYGYTF. The CDR3 nucleotides read TGTGCCAGCAGCTTAGATGGTGTCTATGGCTACACCTTC.

The CDR3 nucleotides read TGTGCCAGCAGCTTGTTGAGTAGCGGGGGGAACCAAGAGACCCAGTACTTC. Protein: CASSLLSSGGNQETQYF. The chain combines TRBV5-6 with TRBJ2-5; 10 bases are a match to TRBD2. CDR3 size: 17 residues. Trimming cost V 1 base and J 0 bases; bases outside gene matches: 6. Germline CDR1 reads SGHDT; CDR2 reads YYEEEE.

The rearrangement uses TRBV7-6 and TRBJ1-3; 7 bases match TRBD1. V lost 5 bases, J lost 2 bases, and 3 bases stayed unmatched. The CDR3 loop spans 14 amino acids. CDR1 SGHVS and CDR2 FNYEAQ come from the germline V gene. The CDR3 protein is CASSLQGAGNTIYF. The CDR3 DNA reads as TGTGCCAGCAGCCTTCAGGGGGCTGGAAACACCATATATTTT.

This sequence joins TRBV9 and TRBJ2-2; no reliable D call. CDR1 and CDR2 (germline): SGDLS, YYNGEE. V was clipped by 1 base and J by 5 bases, with 15 bases between them. CDR3 length: 16 residues. The CDR3 is CASSVSPEKLTGELFF. CDR3 coding DNA: TGTGCCAGCAGCGTATCACCCGAGAAGCTTACCGGGGAGCTGTTTTTT.

This clone appeared a few times. The chain employs TRBV4-1 and TRBJ1-2, with TRBD1 matching 9 bases. The junction had 3 bases not matched to a gene; V was cut back by 4 bases and J by 3 bases. The CDR3 runs 14 residues. CDR1 is MGHRA, CDR2 YSYEKL, per germline. The chain's CDR3 is CASSLQGADYGYTF. In DNA form, the CDR3 reads TGCGCCAGCAGCCTACAGGGGGCGGACTATGGCTACACCTTC.

The chain couples TRBV6-1 to TRBJ1-2, with 7 bases identical to TRBD1. Germline CDR1 reads MNHNS; CDR2 reads SASEGT. The CDR3 extends over 16 amino acids. J lost 1 base, V lost 4 bases, and 9 bases had no gene match. The CDR3 nucleotides read TGTGCCAGCAGTGGGACAGGACGGAGGATTAACTATGGCTACACCTTC. Amino acid sequence: CASSGTGRRINYGYTF.

The chain uses TRBV6-5 and TRBJ1-3, with D maybe TRBD1 (5 bases). The germline CDR1 and CDR2 sequences are MNHEY and SVGAGI. The V end lost 5 bases, the J end lost 0 bases, and 8 bases lay between the germline ends. The CDR3 length is 14 residues. The CDR3 region is CASSPQVSGNTIYF. In DNA, the CDR3 is TGTGCCAGCAGTCCACAGGTCTCTGGAAACACCATATATTTT.

The chain recombines TRBV30 with TRBJ2-3, with 7 bases fitting TRBD2. This CDR3 has 15 residues. CDR1 and CDR2 (germline): GTSNPN, SVGIG (reference sequence). V lost 2 bases and J lost 4; bases outside the gene matches: 9. CDR3 bases: TGTGCCTGGAGTTGGGGAAGCGGGGTATCAGATACGCAGTATTTT. This encodes CAWSWGSGVSDTQYF.

This clone was picked up a small number of times. The rearrangement uses TRBV2 and TRBJ1-2; D perhaps matches TRBD1 (5 bases). The CDR3 consists of 16 residues. V lost 0 bases and J 2 bases, leaving 13 bases between the germline ends. Germline assignment: CDR1 SNHLY and CDR2 FYNNEI. CDR3 coding DNA: TGTGCCAGCAGTGAAGCGTCAGGGATCCTGAACTATGGCTACACCTTC. Its translation: CASSEASGILNYGYTF. Variable domain in full (rest from reference TRBV2 and TRBJ1-2): EPEVTQTPSHQVTQMGQEVILRCVPISNHLYFYWYRQILGQKVEFLVSFYNNEISEKSEIFDDQFSVERPDGSNFTLKIRSTKLEDSAMYFCASSEASGILNYGYTFGSGTRLTVV.

This clone was seen a few times. The rearrangement joins TRBV19 to TRBJ2-1, with D perhaps given as TRBD1 or TRBD2 (5 bases each). CDR3 size: 16 residues. CDR1 and CDR2 (germline): LNHDA, SQIVND (reference sequence). With 4 bases removed from V and 4 bases from J, the gap between germline ends came to 17 bases. DNA for the CDR3: TGTGCCAGTAGTAGGAAAGGGGACCCCTTTTACAATGAGCAGTTCTTC. It is translated as CASSRKGDPFYNEQFF.

The chain has TRBV5-1 and TRBJ1-6, with a possible D match to TRBD1 (5 bases). V was trimmed by 6 bases and J by 7 bases, leaving 14 bases between them. Germline V gene sequence: CDR1 SGHRS, CDR2 YFSETQ. The CDR3 is made up of 14 amino acids. This CDR3 reads CASTSGTNNSPLHF. In DNA form, the CDR3 reads TGCGCCAGCACCTCCGGGACGAACAATTCACCCCTCCACTTT.

For the CDR3, the DNA is TGTGCCAGCAGCTTAACGCAGGGTTTCTACAATGAGCAGTTCTTC. Its protein is CASSLTQGFYNEQFF. The chain joins TRBV11-1 to TRBJ2-1, with D possibly being TRBD1 (5 bases). The CDR3 covers 15 residues. V was pared by 2 bases and J by 3 bases, with 11 bases between. Germline loops: CDR1 SGHAT, CDR2 FQDESV (reference sequence). Together with reference TRBV11-1 and TRBJ2-1, the CDR3 gives the full variable domain: EAEVAQSPRYKITEKSQAVAFWCDPISGHATLYWYRQILGQGPELLVQFQDESVVDDSQLPKDRFSAERLKGVDSTLKIQPAELGDSAMYLCASSLTQGFYNEQFFGPGTRLTVL.

There are a few counts of this clone. The V gene is TRBV4-1, the J gene TRBJ2-1; 11 bases align to TRBD2. The junction had 4 bases not matched to a gene; V was cut back by 4 bases and J by 5 bases. The CDR3 covers 15 residues. Germline values: CDR1 MGHRA, CDR2 YSYEKL. In nucleotides, the CDR3 is TGCGCCAGCAGCCCTAGCGGGGGGTTTAACAATGAGCAGTTCTTC. Protein: CASSPSGGFNNEQFF.

The chain recombines TRBV20-1 with TRBJ1-2; 8 bases fit TRBD1. J lost 8 bases, V lost 6 bases, and 2 bases had no gene match. The CDR3 extends over 10 amino acids. The germline V gene has CDR1 DFQATT and CDR2 SNEGSKA (reference sequence). CDR3: CSAGTGGYTF. The CDR3 DNA sequence: TGCAGTGCCGGGACAGGCGGCTACACCTTC.

This clone was seen only a few times. The chain carries TRBV7-8 and TRBJ2-5, with TRBD2 as a possible D gene (6 bases). V gave up 0 bases and J gave up 9 bases, with 8 bases separating them. The CDR3 has 12 residues. CDR1 is SGHVS, CDR2 FQNEAQ, per germline. The DNA for the CDR3 is TGTGCCAGCAGCTTAGCGGCGGGGTCCCAGTACTTC. Protein sequence: CASSLAAGSQYF.

The rearrangement uses TRBV10-1 and TRBJ2-2; the match to TRBD1 covers 7 bases. Germline values: CDR1 WNHNN, CDR2 SYGVQD (reference sequence). The CDR3 contains 16 residues. The junction had 9 bases not matched to a gene; V was cut back by 6 bases and J by 2 bases. The CDR3 nucleotides are TGCGCCAGCAGCTCCGGGACAGCCTTTAACACCGGGGAGCTGTTTTTT. It translates to CASSSGTAFNTGELFF.

The J gene is TRBJ1-1, the V gene TRBV10-3; unclear D gene. The CDR3 loop spans 13 amino acids. Trimming took off 6 bases at V and 0 bases at J, with 8 bases between the two ends. Germline CDR1 and CDR2: ENHRY and SYGVKD. CDR3 amino acids: CAIRDGLNTEAFF. CDR3 nucleotides: TGTGCCATCAGAGATGGGTTGAACACTGAAGCTTTCTTT.

Of note for this clone: This same CDR3 is encoded by further DNA sequences in the sample. The V and J genes are TRBV19 and TRBJ1-5; D remains ambiguous. CDR1 LNHDA and CDR2 SQIVND come from the germline V gene (reference sequence). V lost 4 bases, J lost 4 bases, and 8 bases lay in between. There are 13 residues in the CDR3. DNA for the CDR3: TGTGCCAGTAGTACCCGGGTGAATCAGCCCCAGCATTTT. It encodes CASSTRVNQPQHF.

The chain combines TRBV11-2 with TRBJ1-3, with a weak D call TRBD1 (6 bases). Trimming took off 3 bases at V and 9 bases at J, with 15 bases between the two ends. CDR3 length: 14 residues. CDR1 SGHAT and CDR2 FQNNGV come from the germline V gene. The CDR3 sequence is CASSFRGGEGTIYF. As DNA, the CDR3 is TGTGCCAGCAGCTTCAGGGGAGGCGAAGGCACCATATATTTT.

V is TRBV18 and J is TRBJ2-5; no definite D call. This CDR3 contains 12 residues. V dropped 1 base and J dropped 4 bases, with 4 bases sitting between them. The germline V gene has CDR1 KGHSH and CDR2 LQKENI. CDR3 residues: CASSPRGETQYF. The CDR3 DNA reads TGTGCCAGCTCACCACGTGGAGAGACCCAGTACTTC.

The gene calls are TRBV2 and TRBJ1-2; D perhaps matches TRBD1 (6 bases). Trimming took 6 bases from V and 8 from J, leaving 19 bases between them. In germline, CDR1 is SNHLY, CDR2 FYNNEI. CDR3 size: 14 residues. CDR3 nucleotides: TGTGCCAGCAGCCTCCTTTTGGGGGGCAACGGCTACACCTTC. This encodes CASSLLLGGNGYTF.

This clone ranks as medium-sized. This chain joins TRBV5-1 and TRBJ1-5; D is ambiguous. Trimming left V 4 bases short and J 7 bases short, with 12 bases between. Germline lookup yields CDR1 SGHRS and CDR2 YFSETQ. CDR3 length equals 13 residues. Written as DNA, the CDR3 is TGCGCCAGCAGCCTTGGGCCTAGGCAGCCCCAGCATTTT. Translating gives CASSLGPRQPQHF.

The genes are TRBV5-1 and TRBJ2-7; TRBD2 aligns across 11 bases. Losses at the gene ends were 3 bases for V and 3 bases for J; bases not matched to a gene: 11. Germline CDR1 is SGHRS and CDR2 is YFSETQ. The CDR3 totals 17 residues. CDR3 sequence reads: CASSSLVSSGGFYEQYF. The CDR3 DNA is TGCGCCAGCAGCTCCCTTGTGTCTAGCGGGGGGTTCTACGAGCAGTACTTC.

J is TRBJ2-5 and V is TRBV7-9; possible D gene TRBD1, 5 bases. Between the trimmed V and J ends, which lost 1 base and 5 bases, there was a span of 8 bases. CDR1 SEHNR and CDR2 FQNEAQ come from the germline V gene (reference sequence). The CDR3 is 13 amino acids. CDR3 nucleotides: TGTGCCAGCAGCTTAGTTGGGGCCGAGACCCAGTACTTC. Its protein is CASSLVGAETQYF.

This clone occurred a few times. The chain is built from TRBV5-6 and TRBJ2-3, with 12 bases that match TRBD2. This CDR3 has 15 amino acids. V lost 0 bases, J lost 7 bases, and 3 bases stayed unmatched. Germline CDR1 reads SGHDT; CDR2 reads YYEEEE. The DNA for the CDR3 is TGTGCCAGCAGCTTGGGGACTAGCGGGGCTTATACGCAGTATTTT. Translating it yields CASSLGTSGAYTQYF.

The chain joins TRBV18 to TRBJ2-7, with 7 bases aligning to TRBD2. Germline CDR1 reads KGHSH; CDR2 reads LQKENI. Losses at the gene ends were 3 bases for V and 6 bases for J; bases not matched to a gene: 11. The CDR3 runs 15 residues. CDR3 amino acids: CASSPDLRGTAEQYF. The CDR3 coding sequence is TGTGCCAGCTCACCTGACCTGCGGGGGACGGCCGAGCAGTACTTC.

A few counts support this clone. The chain uses TRBV6-5 and TRBJ1-5, with D possibly TRBD1 on 6 matching bases. Germline loops: CDR1 MNHEY, CDR2 SVGAGI. The V gene lost 0 bases and the J gene lost 4 bases, with 13 bases spanning the gap. There are 16 residues in the CDR3. CDR3: CASSYSWDTQNQPQHF. In DNA, the CDR3 is TGTGCCAGCAGTTACTCGTGGGACACACAAAATCAGCCCCAGCATTTT.

This clone has only a few counts. V is TRBV20-1 and J is TRBJ2-3; no firm D call. The CDR3 runs 11 residues. The V end lost 4 bases, the J end lost 0 bases, and 2 bases lay between the germline ends. Looked up from germline, CDR1 is DFQATT and CDR2 is SNEGSKA (reference sequence). In DNA form, the CDR3 reads TGCAGTGCTACCAGCACAGATACGCAGTATTTT. Protein: CSATSTDTQYF.

V is TRBV6-1 and J is TRBJ1-5, with 8 bases aligning to TRBD1. Germline lookup yields CDR1 MNHNS and CDR2 SASEGT. The trim removed 10 bases at V and 1 base at J, leaving 6 bases unmatched. CDR3 length: 14 amino acids. The CDR3 DNA is TGTGCCACCGCGGACAGGGACAGCAATCAGCCCCAGCATTTT. Amino acid sequence: CATADRDSNQPQHF.

The chain combines TRBV5-4 with TRBJ2-3; 15 nucleotides match TRBD2. CDR1 SGHNT and CDR2 YYREEE come from the germline V gene (reference sequence). CDR3 size: 16 residues. Trimming at V came to 4 bases and at J to 2 bases, leaving 2 bases not matched to a gene. In DNA form, the CDR3 reads TGTGCCAGCAGCGGGACTAGCGGGGGGAACACAGATACGCAGTATTTT. This codes for CASSGTSGGNTDTQYF.

In nucleotides, the CDR3 is TGTGCCAGCAGCTTAGGGAGGAATTCACCCCTCCACTTT. This encodes CASSLGRNSPLHF. The chain carries TRBV7-9 and TRBJ1-6; D is unresolved. Germline CDR1 and CDR2: SEHNR and FQNEAQ (reference sequence). The CDR3 has 13 amino acids. Trimming left V 1 base short and J 7 bases short, with 5 bases between.

Worth noting for this clone: At one boundary the junction diverges from the germline segment, which might be a read error. The chain carries TRBV11-1 and TRBJ2-2; 8 bases fit TRBD2. CDR3 length: 15 amino acids. CDR1 is SGHAT and CDR2 is FQDESV in the germline V gene (reference sequence). CDR3 amino acids: CASRLAGRYTGELFF. DNA of the CDR3: TGTGCCAGCAGGTTAGCGGGGAGGTACACCGGGGAGCTGTTTTTT.